This T cell receptor beta chain comes out of a study of STAT3 mutations in large granular lymphocyte leukemia. Produced via immunoSEQ multiplex PCR; TCRdb's table is partial and in-frame only. The table has 17,000 or so clones, 84% seen once. Remarks on this clone: The antigen is unknown.

Study conclusions and caveats: Samples missed the first appearance of the clone. Differing intervals and regimens complicate linking therapy response to clone burden. Every T-cell large granular lymphocyte leukemia patient had at least one immunodominant TCR beta clonotype.

Per germline, CDR1 SEHNR and CDR2 FQNEAQ (reference sequence). This CDR3 spans 14 amino acids. V was shortened by 1 base and J by 1 base, with 4 bases between the two germline ends. The sequenced sample was peripheral blood mononuclear cells. The receptor was derived from a man in his fifties with T-cell large granular lymphocyte leukemia. Some clones in this sample may be carry-over from other donors' samples. The chain joins TRBV7-9 to TRBJ2-2, with D unclear. The CDR3 sequence is CASSLGQNTGELFF. The CDR3 nucleotides read TGTGCCAGCAGCTTAGGACAGAACACCGGGGAGCTGTTTTTT.